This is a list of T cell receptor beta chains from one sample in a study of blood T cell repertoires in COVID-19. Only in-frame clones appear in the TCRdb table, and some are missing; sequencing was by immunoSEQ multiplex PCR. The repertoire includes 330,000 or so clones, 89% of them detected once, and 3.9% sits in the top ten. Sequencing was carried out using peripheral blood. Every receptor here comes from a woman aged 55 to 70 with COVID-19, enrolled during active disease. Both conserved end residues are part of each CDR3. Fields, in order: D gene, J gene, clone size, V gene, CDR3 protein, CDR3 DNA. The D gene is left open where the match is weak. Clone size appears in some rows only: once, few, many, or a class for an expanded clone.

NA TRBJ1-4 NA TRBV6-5 CASSSRGGEKLFF TGTGCCAGCAGTTCCAGGGGCGGTGAAAAACTGTTTTTT
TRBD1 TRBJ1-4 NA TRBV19 CASSQGTGSNEKLFF TGTGCCAGTAGCCAAGGGACAGGAAGTAATGAAAAACTGTTTTTT
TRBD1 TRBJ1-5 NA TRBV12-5 CASGLYTGDQPQHF TGTGCTAGTGGTTTGTATACAGGGGATCAGCCCCAGCATTTT
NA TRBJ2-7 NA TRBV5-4 CASSSLDTTQGHEQYF TGTGCCAGCAGCTCCTTAGACACCACCCAGGGTCACGAGCAGTACTTC
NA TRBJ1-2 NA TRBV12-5 CASGLAEWSGGYTF TGTGCTAGTGGTCTGGCCGAATGGAGCGGTGGCTACACCTTC
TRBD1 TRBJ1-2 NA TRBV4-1 CASSQEQQGVYGYTF TGCGCCAGCAGCCAAGAACAGCAGGGGGTCTATGGCTACACCTTC
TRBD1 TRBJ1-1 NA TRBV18 CASSADRAEAFF TGTGCCAGCTCAGCGGACAGGGCGGAAGCTTTCTTT
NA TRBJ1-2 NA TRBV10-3 CAISESGALLANYGYTF TGTGCCATCAGTGAGTCGGGGGCCCTTCTCGCTAACTATGGCTACACCTTC
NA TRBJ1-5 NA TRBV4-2 CAGSQDRGTPGQPQHF TGTGCCGGCAGCCAAGATAGGGGGACCCCGGGGCAGCCCCAGCATTTT
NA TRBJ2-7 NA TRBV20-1 CSASISGDEQYF TGCAGTGCTAGTATCTCAGGGGACGAGCAGTACTTC
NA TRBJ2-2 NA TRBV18 CASSSTGGVGTGELFF TGTGCCAGCTCGTCCACGGGCGGGGTAGGCACCGGGGAGCTGTTTTTT
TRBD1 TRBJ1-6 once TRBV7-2 CASSLIRARGTYNSPLHF TGTGCCAGCAGCTTAATCCGGGCCAGGGGGACCTATAATTCACCCCTCCACTTT
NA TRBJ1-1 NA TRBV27 CASSFLDRENTEAFF TGTGCCAGCAGCTTCCTCGACAGAGAGAACACTGAAGCTTTCTTT
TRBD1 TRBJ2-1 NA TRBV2 CASRSGTGAYEQFF TGTGCCAGCAGGTCCGGGACAGGGGCCTATGAGCAGTTCTTC
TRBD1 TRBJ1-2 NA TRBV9 CASSPGGMNQGYTF TGTGCCAGCAGCCCAGGGGGTATGAATCAGGGCTACACCTTC
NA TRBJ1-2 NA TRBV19 CASSVTGYGYTF TGTGCCAGTAGCGTTACAGGGTATGGCTACACCTTC
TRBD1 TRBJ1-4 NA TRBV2 CASSQGAAGEKLFF TGTGCCAGCAGTCAGGGGGCGGCTGGCGAAAAACTGTTTTTT
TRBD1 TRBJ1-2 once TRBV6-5 CASSYSAGQGYRGYTF TGTGCCAGCAGTTACTCGGCCGGACAGGGGTACCGTGGCTACACCTTC
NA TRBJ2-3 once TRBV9 CASSVAPGGTDTQYF TGTGCCAGCAGCGTAGCCCCAGGGGGCACAGATACGCAGTATTTT
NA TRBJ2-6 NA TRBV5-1 CASSLSTSGANVLTF TGCGCCAGCAGCCTAAGTACCTCTGGGGCCAACGTCCTGACTTTC
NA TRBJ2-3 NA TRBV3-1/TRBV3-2 CASRPESTDTQYF TGTGCCAGCAGGCCCGAGAGCACAGATACGCAGTATTTT
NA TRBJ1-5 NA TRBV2 CASSERQLSNQPQHF TGTGCCAGCAGTGAACGACAGCTTAGCAATCAGCCCCAGCATTTT
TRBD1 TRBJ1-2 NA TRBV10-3 CAIREKDRGANYGYTF TGTGCCATCAGAGAGAAGGACAGGGGCGCAAACTATGGCTACACCTTC
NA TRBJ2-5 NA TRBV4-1 CASSRYRRGSPEETQYF TGCGCCAGCAGTCGGTATCGCAGGGGTTCCCCTGAAGAGACCCAGTACTTC
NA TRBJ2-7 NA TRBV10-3 CAISRRAYEQYF TGTGCCATCAGCCGCAGGGCTTACGAGCAGTACTTC
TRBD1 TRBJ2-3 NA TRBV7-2 CASSLDRGSTDTQYF TGTGCCAGCAGCTTAGACAGGGGTAGCACAGATACGCAGTATTTT
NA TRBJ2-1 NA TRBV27 CASSSGDDWHEQFF TGTGCCAGCAGTTCAGGGGACGACTGGCATGAGCAGTTCTTC
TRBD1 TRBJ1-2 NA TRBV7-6 CASSPSGTGVHYGYTF TGTGCCAGCAGCCCCTCCGGGACAGGGGTGCACTATGGCTACACCTTC
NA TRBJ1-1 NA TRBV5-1 CASTGKGGSEAFF TGCGCCAGCACGGGAAAGGGCGGGTCTGAAGCTTTCTTT
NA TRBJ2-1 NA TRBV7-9 CASSLVGDEQFF TGTGCCAGCAGCTTAGTAGGGGATGAGCAGTTCTTC
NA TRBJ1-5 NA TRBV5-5 CASSLRGSNQPQHF TGTGCCAGCAGCTTACGGGGGAGCAATCAGCCCCAGCATTTT
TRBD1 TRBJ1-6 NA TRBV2 CASSRDRDNSPLHF TGTGCCAGCAGTCGGGACAGGGATAATTCACCCCTCCACTTT
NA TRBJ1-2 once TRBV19 CASSKSATGGGYGYTF TGTGCCAGTAGTAAAAGCGCCACAGGTGGTGGCTATGGCTACACCTTC
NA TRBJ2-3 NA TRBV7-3 CASSLGGTSWYF TGTGCCAGCAGCTTAGGGGGCACGAGCTGGTATTTT
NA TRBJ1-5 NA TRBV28 CASSLFGRGNQPQHF TGTGCCAGCAGTTTATTCGGTAGGGGGAATCAGCCCCAGCATTTT
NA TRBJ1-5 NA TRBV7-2 CASSSRGGNQPQHF TGTGCCAGCAGCTCTCGGGGTGGCAATCAGCCCCAGCATTTT
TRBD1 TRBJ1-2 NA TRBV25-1 CASSEQGGTLSYGYTF TGTGCCAGCAGTGAACAGGGGGGAACCCTATCCTATGGCTACACCTTC
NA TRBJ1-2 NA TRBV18 CASSPVPWEGYTF TGTGCCAGCTCACCAGTCCCCTGGGAGGGCTACACCTTC
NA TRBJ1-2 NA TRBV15 CATSRDGGWGYTF TGTGCCACCAGCAGAGACGGTGGTTGGGGCTACACCTTC
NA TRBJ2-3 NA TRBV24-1 CATSDRVSTDTQYF TGTGCCACCAGTGATCGGGTTAGCACAGATACGCAGTATTTT
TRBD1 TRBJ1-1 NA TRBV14 CASSQRLRQGGTEAFF TGTGCCAGCAGCCAAAGGCTGAGACAGGGAGGCACTGAAGCTTTCTTT
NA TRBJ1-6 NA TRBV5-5 CASSREPTPVYSPLHF TGTGCCAGCAGCCGGGAGCCGACTCCCGTTTATTCACCCCTCCACTTT
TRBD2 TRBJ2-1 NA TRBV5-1 CASSSVLAGGNHEQFF TGCGCCAGCAGCAGTGTTTTAGCGGGGGGGAACCATGAGCAGTTCTTC
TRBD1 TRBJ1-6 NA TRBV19 CASSLGQANSPLHF TGTGCCAGTAGTCTGGGACAGGCTAATTCACCCCTCCACTTT
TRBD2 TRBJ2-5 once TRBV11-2 CASSILAGTQETQYF TGTGCCAGCAGCATCCTAGCGGGGACACAAGAGACCCAGTACTTC
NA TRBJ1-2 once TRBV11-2 CASSLDRHGVYGYTF TGTGCCAGCAGCTTAGACAGGCACGGTGTCTATGGCTACACCTTC
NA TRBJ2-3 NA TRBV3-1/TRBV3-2 CASSQDPLSSTDTQYF TGTGCCAGCAGCCAAGACCCGTTATCTAGCACAGATACGCAGTATTTT
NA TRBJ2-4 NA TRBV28 CASSLRTGGGAKNIQYF TGTGCCAGCAGTCTACGGACTGGCGGAGGGGCCAAAAACATTCAGTACTTC
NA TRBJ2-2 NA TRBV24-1 CATSDVEGTGELFF TGTGCCACCAGTGACGTGGAGGGCACCGGGGAGCTGTTTTTT
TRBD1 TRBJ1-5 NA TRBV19 CASRPDRGLNQPQHF TGTGCCAGTAGGCCGGACAGGGGGCTCAATCAGCCCCAGCATTTT
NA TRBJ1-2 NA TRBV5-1 CASSRIGLFYGYTF TGCGCCAGCAGCAGAATTGGACTCTTTTATGGCTACACCTTC
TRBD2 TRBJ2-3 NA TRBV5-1 CASSLRASGDTDTQYF TGCGCCAGCAGCTTGAGAGCTAGCGGGGACACAGATACGCAGTATTTT
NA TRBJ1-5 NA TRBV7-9 CASSTGGLFTQPQHF TGTGCCAGCAGCACCGGGGGGTTATTCACCCAGCCCCAGCATTTT
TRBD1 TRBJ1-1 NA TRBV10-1 CASRSGQGMAFF TGCGCCAGCAGATCGGGACAGGGGATGGCTTTCTTT